Following are 7 T cell receptor beta chains from one sample sequenced in a study of monozygotic twins with inflammatory bowel disease (dated by TCRdb to about 2019). The library was obtained by 5' RACE. The run used an Illumina HiSeq 2500. Reads reprocessed by TCRdb are summarized as one entry per CDR3 protein sequence, and DNA is absent. The table for this sample records about 300,000 distinct CDR3 sequences. The ten biggest clones cover roughly 5.3% of the sample. Sequenced input: blood. The receptors originated from a human donor with ulcerative colitis or Crohn's disease, or a healthy co-twin of an affected twin (not recorded which).

The chain links TRBV7-9 to TRBJ2-1; lacking DNA, the TRBD2 call made by TCRdb goes unchecked. Germline V gene sequence: CDR1 SEHNR, CDR2 FQNEAQ (reference sequence). The CDR3 consists of 15 residues. Here the CDR3 reads CASSPGTSEYNEQFF.

The genes are TRBV7-9 and TRBJ1-6. CDR3 length: 14 amino acids. Germline lookup yields CDR1 SEHNR and CDR2 FQNEAQ (reference sequence). CDR3 protein: CASSLEVNGSPLHF.

The chain combines TRBV25-1 with TRBJ1-1; TCRdb indicates TRBD1, and absent DNA this call remains unverified. The V gene's germline CDR1 is MGHDK and CDR2 SYGVNS. The length of the CDR3 is 14 residues. The CDR3 reads CASSEFRGRAEAFF.

The chain uses TRBV24-1 and TRBJ2-1; TCRdb gives TRBD2 as the D gene, but with no DNA this cannot be confirmed. This CDR3 spans 16 amino acids. In germline, CDR1 is KGHDR, CDR2 SFDVKD. The CDR3 loop reads CATSGFRSGRPNEQFF.

The CDR3: CAISEFKRGEGDTQYF. The chain joins TRBV10-3 to TRBJ2-3; no DNA is available, so the TRBD1 call from TCRdb remains unchecked. This CDR3 has 16 amino acids. Germline CDR1 is ENHRY and CDR2 is SYGVKD.

The chain joins TRBV29-1 to TRBJ2-7; the TCRdb D gene call, TRBD1, has no DNA to confirm it. The CDR3 is 11 amino acids. Per the germline V gene, CDR1 is SQVTM and CDR2 is ANQGSEA. CDR3 amino acids: CSGGQFYEQYF.

The V gene is TRBV15, the J gene TRBJ2-7. The CDR3 loop spans 16 amino acids. Per germline, CDR1 LNHNV and CDR2 YYDKDF (reference sequence). CDR3 loop: CATSRDSAGMGYEQYF.